This T cell receptor (beta chain) was captured in a study of chemoradiotherapy in HPV16-positive cancers. Overall study context: Functional T-cell assays on a couple of HPV16-positive patients' cells defined candidate HPV-specific clones and common TCR motifs.

V was clipped by 7 bases and J by 4 bases; unmatched bases: 3. This CDR3 contains 12 residues. Germline values: CDR1 MNHNS, CDR2 SASEGT. The protocol was immunoSEQ multiplex PCR, while the TCRdb copy is restricted to in-frame clones and leaves out a portion. The sample has more than 9,000 clones; 70% to 80% are singletons. Findings and limits, study-wide: Candidate HPV-specific clones and E7-related TCR motifs grew in tumor during treatment. HPV-specific T cells were functionally defined from only a couple of HPV16-positive patients. For HPV16-positive patients, expanding HPV-responsive T cells associated with longer recurrence-free survival.

A few counts support this clone. Its antigen is currently unknown. Sample collection was performed from a patient who underwent chemoradiotherapy. The sequence was collected from a human donor with HPV-associated anogenital cancer. This chain uses TRBV6-1 with TRBJ2-5, with 7 bases that match TRBD2. The CDR3 sequence is CASNWGGETQYF. The CDR3 DNA reads TGTGCCAGCAACTGGGGGGGAGAGACCCAGTACTTC.